Below, one T cell receptor (beta chain) is given with its context. Antigen specificity is unknown. In germline, CDR1 is MGHRA, CDR2 YSYEKL. Trimming pared 1 base from V and 0 bases from J, leaving 7 bases between. The CDR3 is made up of 16 amino acids. The record originates from a study of cytomegalovirus exposure and HLA in healthy donors. Study as a whole: In a previous analysis, some 110 million unique TCR beta sequences were found from 170 million or so T cells. Study-wide findings and caveats: As a later analysis showed, several of the most significant clusters appeared to be linked to common viral pathogens.

PCR used 60 Vbeta primers and 13 Jbeta primers. Using immunoSEQ multiplex PCR, the repertoire was profiled, and TCRdb retains in-frame clones only, with some absent. The sample's table shows 100,000 to 150,000 clones. Sequencing input: PBMCs. The TCR sequence derives from a man between 18 and 29 years old in good health and CMV-seronegative. The chain combines TRBV4-1 with TRBJ1-6; no clear D gene. CDR3: CASSQVSSSYNSPLHF. The CDR3 DNA is TGCGCCAGCAGCCAAGTATCGAGCTCCTATAATTCACCCCTCCACTTT.